The 21 T cell receptor beta chains presented below share a single source sample, sequenced in a study of identical twins. MiXCR was run by TCRdb on the 5' RACE reads, yielding one entry per CDR3 protein. The data contain 450,000 to 600,000 distinct CDR3 sequences, about a fifth of them seen just once; the ten biggest clones take up approximately 0.52%. These data were likewise used in another study, on yellow fever vaccine responses in identical twins.

The sample consisted of CD4+ T cells sorted from blood. The receptors originated from a woman aged 18 to 35 in good health.

The CDR3 region has the DNA TGCAGTGCTAGAGATCGCGGGAAGTCCCTTCGGGCAGATACGCAGTATTTT. This translates into CSARDRGKSLRADTQYF. The chain links TRBV20-1 to TRBJ2-3; perhaps TRBD2 as D (6 bases). The CDR3 spans 17 residues. The germline CDR1 and CDR2 sequences are DFQATT and SNEGSKA (reference sequence). V shed 0 bases and J shed 4 bases, with 20 bases lying between them.

This clonotype was detected a few times. The J gene is TRBJ2-1, the V gene TRBV6-1; 16 nucleotides match TRBD2. The germline V gene has CDR1 MNHNS and CDR2 SASEGT. The CDR3 spans 18 residues. Germline trimming cut 6 bases from V and 4 bases from J; bases unmatched to any gene: 9. The CDR3 is CASRKIGTSGRGYNEQFF. In DNA form, the CDR3 reads TGTGCCAGCAGAAAAATCGGGACTAGCGGGAGGGGGTACAATGAGCAGTTCTTC.

In its sample, this clonotype was seen many times. The chain combines TRBV3-1 with TRBJ1-3; D is perhaps TRBD1 (6 bases). The CDR3 is made up of 14 amino acids. Germline CDR1 and CDR2: LGHDT and YNNKEL (reference sequence). Trimming cost V 4 bases and J 0 bases, with 7 bases left between them. The CDR3 loop reads CASSPDSSGNTIYF. In DNA, the CDR3 is TGTGCCAGCAGCCCGGACAGCTCTGGAAACACCATATATTTT.

The chain carries TRBV14 and TRBJ1-6; 9 bases map to TRBD1. CDR3 length: 17 amino acids. V shed 4 bases, J shed 2 bases, and the junction held 6 bases outside the gene matches. Germline loops: CDR1 SGHDN, CDR2 FVKESK. The CDR3 spells CASSPQGAVTYNSPLHF. In DNA form, the CDR3 reads TGTGCCAGCAGCCCACAGGGGGCGGTAACCTATAATTCACCCCTCCACTTT.

CDR3 in DNA: TGTGCCAGCAGTTTAAAGACAGGGAATGCTGAAGCTTTCTTT. Translation: CASSLKTGNAEAFF. The V and J genes are TRBV6-5 and TRBJ1-1; 7 bases align to TRBD1. The CDR3 has 14 residues. Germline CDR1 reads MNHEY; CDR2 reads SVGAGI. The V segment lost 4 bases and the J segment 6 bases; nucleotides outside the gene matches: 8.

The chain joins TRBV10-3 to TRBJ2-5; D is ambiguous. Looked up from germline, CDR1 is ENHRY and CDR2 is SYGVKD. Trimming pared 2 bases from V and 5 bases from J, leaving 12 bases between. The CDR3 covers 14 residues. The DNA for the CDR3 is TGTGCCATCAGTGAGAGTTTAGTTACTGAGACCCAGTACTTC. Amino acid sequence: CAISESLVTETQYF.

The chain joins TRBV3-1 to TRBJ1-1, with D unresolved. CDR1 is LGHDT, CDR2 YNNKEL, per germline (reference sequence). The CDR3 runs 14 residues. Between the trimmed V and J ends, which lost 1 base and 2 bases, there was a span of 8 bases. The DNA for the CDR3 is TGTGCCAGCAGCCAAGGGATATTCAACACTGAAGCTTTCTTT. This codes for CASSQGIFNTEAFF.

The sample holds a few counts of this clonotype. V and J are TRBV28 and TRBJ2-1, with D perhaps matching TRBD1 (6 bases). Trimming removed 7 bases at V and 8 bases at J, with 18 bases between. Germline values: CDR1 MDHEN, CDR2 SYDVKM. CDR3 length: 14 residues. CDR3 sequence reads: CASIGTPEGDEQFF. The CDR3 nucleotides read TGTGCCAGCATCGGGACACCCGAGGGGGATGAGCAGTTCTTC.

V usage is TRBV11-1 and J usage is TRBJ2-1; TRBD2 matches at 8 bases. This CDR3 contains 18 residues. With V trimmed by 3 bases and J by 0 bases, 10 bases remained unmatched. Germline V CDR1 and CDR2: SGHAT, FQDESV (reference sequence). The CDR3 sequence is CASSLWAGGTFSYNEQFF. The DNA for the CDR3 is TGTGCCAGCAGCTTGTGGGCGGGAGGAACTTTCTCCTACAATGAGCAGTTCTTC.

This clonotype was seen a handful of times. The chain couples TRBV15 to TRBJ2-3; the match to TRBD2 covers 8 bases. The CDR3 spans 15 residues. The junction had 2 bases not matched to a gene; V was cut back by 0 bases and J by 3 bases. Germline V CDR1 and CDR2: LNHNV, YYDKDF (reference sequence). The CDR3 reads CATSREAGGTDTQYF. The CDR3 nucleotides are TGTGCCACCAGCAGAGAGGCGGGAGGAACAGATACGCAGTATTTT.

The table lists this clonotype with a few counts. The rearrangement uses TRBV24-1 and TRBJ1-2; D is unresolved. This CDR3 contains 12 residues. Trimming took 0 bases from V and 7 from J, leaving 5 bases between them. In germline, CDR1 is KGHDR, CDR2 SFDVKD. This chain's CDR3 is CATSDLIGGYTF. The CDR3 coding sequence is TGTGCCACCAGTGATTTGATTGGTGGCTACACCTTC.

This clonotype has ten or more counts. The V gene is TRBV9, the J gene TRBJ2-1; 7 nucleotides line up with TRBD2. The CDR3 loop spans 15 amino acids. The germline V gene encodes CDR1 SGDLS and CDR2 YYNGEE. The junction had 5 bases not matched to a gene; V was cut back by 1 base and J by 4 bases. CDR3 sequence: CASSVIASGYNEQFF. CDR3 nucleotide sequence: TGTGCCAGCAGCGTAATAGCTAGCGGATACAATGAGCAGTTCTTC. The whole variable domain, filled in from reference TRBV9 and TRBJ2-1, reads DSGVTQTPKHLITATGQRVTLRCSPRSGDLSVYWYQQSLDQGLQFLIQYYNGEERAKGNILERFSAQQFPDLHSELNLSSLELGDSALYFCASSVIASGYNEQFFGPGTRLTVL.

This clonotype has just a few counts. The V call is TRBV5-1, the J call TRBJ2-5, with D hard to call. The germline CDR1 and CDR2 sequences are SGHRS and YFSETQ. The CDR3 covers 12 residues. With 1 base removed from V and 5 bases from J, the gap between germline ends came to 6 bases. CDR3 loop: CASSLFSETQYF. In nucleotides, the CDR3 is TGCGCCAGCAGCTTGTTTTCGGAGACCCAGTACTTC.

This clonotype was seen only a few times. The CDR3 spells CASSPSGGPSYNEQFF. CDR3 in DNA: TGTGCCAGCAGTCCCAGCGGGGGGCCTTCCTACAATGAGCAGTTCTTC. The chain joins TRBV12-3 or TRBV12-4 to TRBJ2-1; TRBD2 agrees at 9 bases. The CDR3 has 16 amino acids. J gave up 1 base and V 5 bases, and 6 bases lay outside the gene matches.

As DNA, the CDR3 is TGTGCCAGCAGTCCCTACCGAGACGGAGCCACAGATACGCAGTATTTT. Amino acid sequence: CASSPYRDGATDTQYF. The chain joins TRBV27 to TRBJ2-3; D is uncertain. This CDR3 spans 16 amino acids. V was shortened by 5 bases and J by 2 bases, with 17 bases between the two germline ends. Looked up from germline, CDR1 is MNHEY and CDR2 is SMNVEV (reference sequence).

The chain combines TRBV27 with TRBJ1-1, with D perhaps TRBD1 (6 bases). Germline loops: CDR1 MNHEY, CDR2 SMNVEV (reference sequence). V lost 5 bases to trimming and J lost 5 bases, with 15 bases between them. CDR3 length: 14 residues. CDR3 in amino acids: CASSTGGGGTEAFF. The CDR3 region has the DNA TGTGCCAGCAGTACCGGAGGGGGGGGGACTGAAGCTTTCTTT.

This clonotype has only a few counts. V and J are TRBV28 and TRBJ2-1, with D uncertain. Germline assignment: CDR1 MDHEN and CDR2 SYDVKM. This CDR3 has 15 amino acids. V gave up 2 bases and J gave up 2 bases, with 10 bases separating them. For the CDR3, the DNA is TGTGCCAGCAGTTTAACCTGGATTACCTACAATGAGCAGTTCTTC. This translates into CASSLTWITYNEQFF.

The rearrangement joins TRBV7-9 to TRBJ2-1; 10 bases agree with TRBD2. The CDR3 length is 17 residues. The V gene end was trimmed by 2 bases and the J gene end by 4 bases; junction bases not matched to a gene: 8. Germline CDR1 SEHNR, CDR2 FQNEAQ (reference sequence). CDR3 sequence: CASSLIVGLADYNEQFF. Here the CDR3 DNA reads TGTGCCAGCAGCTTAATTGTAGGACTAGCGGATTACAATGAGCAGTTCTTC.

The chain joins TRBV20-1 to TRBJ1-1; perhaps TRBD1 as D (5 bases). This CDR3 is built from 14 residues. With 6 bases removed from V and 10 bases from J, the gap between germline ends came to 24 bases. CDR1 is DFQATT, CDR2 SNEGSKA, per germline (reference sequence). The CDR3 spells CSAAPEDTRRGAFF. DNA for the CDR3: TGCAGTGCAGCACCAGAGGACACTCGAAGGGGAGCTTTCTTT.

This clonotype has a handful of counts. The V call is TRBV12-3 or TRBV12-4, the J call TRBJ2-6; possible D gene TRBD1, 6 bases. V lost 5 bases to trimming and J lost 0 bases, with 11 bases between them. This CDR3 has 16 residues. CDR3 residues: CASSPGQHSGANVLTF. The CDR3 region has the DNA TGTGCCAGCAGTCCCGGACAGCACTCTGGGGCCAACGTCCTGACTTTC.

The chain uses TRBV10-3 and TRBJ2-3, with D possibly being TRBD1 or TRBD2 (6 bases each). V lost 8 bases to trimming and J lost 3 bases, with 27 bases between them. This CDR3 region has 18 residues. The germline V gene has CDR1 ENHRY and CDR2 SYGVKD. For the CDR3, the DNA is TGTGCCATCTGCTCTACATACGGAAGGGGGGTAAGAACAGATACGCAGTATTTT. It is translated as CAICSTYGRGVRTDTQYF.